This T cell receptor (beta chain) was captured by sequencing in a study of control samples from healthy donors and cancer patients. Trimming left V 3 bases short and J 0 bases short, with 5 bases between. CDR1 is LGHDT, CDR2 YNNKEL, per germline (reference sequence). The CDR3 totals 13 residues. The assay was immunoSEQ multiplex PCR, and TCRdb's table has in-frame clones only and misses some. The table records roughly 100,000 clones, around 89% of them present only once. This chain uses TRBV3-1 (or the pseudogene TRBV3-2) with TRBJ1-1; D is undetermined. The sequenced sample consisted of PBMCs. The TCR originated in a man aged 60-69 years with lung cancer. This chain's CDR3 is CASSQRVNTEAFF. CDR3 nucleotide sequence: TGTGCCAGCAGCCAGCGGGTGAACACTGAAGCTTTCTTT.